The source of this T cell receptor beta chain is a study of blood T cell repertoires in COVID-19. TCRdb's copy holds only in-frame clones and misses some; the assay was immunoSEQ multiplex PCR. The table includes around 100,000 clones, roughly 82% detected once. Germline CDR1 LGHNA, CDR2 YSLEER. V lost 1 base to trimming and J lost 5 bases, with 12 bases between them. The CDR3 length is 15 residues. The sequenced material came from peripheral blood. This TCR was recovered from a man aged 55 to 70 with acute or convalescent COVID-19. The rearrangement links TRBV4-3 to TRBJ2-1; D might be TRBD2 (6 bases). The CDR3 is CASSQGSGLNNEQFF. DNA for the CDR3: TGCGCCAGCAGCCAAGGCTCCGGACTAAACAATGAGCAGTTCTTC.